The 24 T cell receptor beta chains reported below all come from one sample, sequenced in a study of T cell responses to AZD1222 COVID-19 vaccine. Profiling relied on immunoSEQ multiplex PCR, and the TCRdb table lists in-frame clones only, not all of them. This repertoire shows 95,000 to 150,000 clones, over 70% found once; its top ten account for about 5%. The sample here was peripheral blood, taken on day 0 of AZD1222 vaccination. These receptors were taken from an adult in good health.

V gene TRBV19 combines with J gene TRBJ2-3; 7 nucleotides line up with TRBD2. Germline CDR1 reads LNHDA; CDR2 reads SQIVND (reference sequence). The trim removed 5 bases at V and 1 base at J, leaving 9 bases unmatched. CDR3 length: 16 amino acids. The CDR3 DNA is TGTGCCAGTAGTGACGGTCGCGGGGGAGGCACAGATACGCAGTATTTT. The encoded protein is CASSDGRGGGTDTQYF.

A single count supports this clone. The genes are TRBV6-5 and TRBJ1-3; TRBD1 matches 8 bases. Germline V gives CDR1 MNHEY, CDR2 SVGAGI. The CDR3 loop spans 15 amino acids. Trimming cost V 5 bases and J 3 bases; bases outside gene matches: 6. The CDR3 here is CASSTGQGGGNTIYF. DNA for the CDR3: TGTGCCAGCAGTACCGGACAGGGCGGTGGAAACACCATATATTTT.

This clone occurred a few times. V and J are TRBV6-6 and TRBJ1-4; D gene uncertain. V was clipped by 5 bases and J by 4 bases, with 11 bases between them. Germline CDR1 reads MNHNY; CDR2 reads SVGAGI (reference sequence). This CDR3 is built from 14 residues. In DNA form, the CDR3 reads TGTGCCAGCAGTCCCGGGGTACATAATGAAAAACTGTTTTTT. It yields the protein CASSPGVHNEKLFF.

CDR3 in amino acids: CASSLGGAGDGEAFF. The CDR3 bases are TGTGCCAGCAGCTTAGGTGGGGCCGGGGACGGTGAAGCTTTCTTT. The chain couples TRBV7-9 to TRBJ1-1; perhaps TRBD1 as D (5 bases). The CDR3 is 15 amino acids. V shed 1 base and J shed 7 bases, with 16 bases lying between them. Germline V gene lookup returns CDR1 SEHNR and CDR2 FQNEAQ (reference sequence).

The chain is built from TRBV2 and TRBJ2-4; TRBD1 aligns across 9 bases. The V segment lost 0 bases and the J segment 8 bases; nucleotides outside the gene matches: 2. In germline, CDR1 is SNHLY, CDR2 FYNNEI. The CDR3 runs 14 residues. CDR3 amino acids: CASSEARDRDIQYF. The CDR3 nucleotides read TGTGCCAGCAGTGAAGCGCGGGACAGGGACATTCAGTACTTC.

V is TRBV2 and J is TRBJ2-5, with TRBD1 identical over 10 bases. V lost 7 bases and J lost 4; bases outside the gene matches: 9. The CDR3 runs 15 residues. Germline-derived CDR1 and CDR2 are SNHLY and FYNNEI. CDR3 DNA: TGTGCCAGCAATGGACAGGGGGGATTGGGAGAGACCCAGTACTTC. Encoded protein: CASNGQGGLGETQYF.

This clone was found a few times. The rearrangement links TRBV7-9 to TRBJ1-1; a possible D gene is TRBD1 (6 bases). The germline CDR1 and CDR2 sequences are SEHNR and FQNEAQ (reference sequence). The length of the CDR3 is 14 residues. V was shortened by 5 bases and J by 6 bases, with 16 bases between the two germline ends. CDR3 protein: CASSTNRANPEAFF. DNA of the CDR3: TGTGCCAGCAGCACCAACAGGGCCAACCCTGAAGCTTTCTTT. Full variable domain (rest looked up from reference TRBV7-9 and TRBJ1-1): DTGVSQNPRHKITKRGQNVTFRCDPISEHNRLYWYRQTLGQGPEFLTYFQNEAQLEKSRLLSDRFSAERPKGSFSTLEIQRTEQGDSAMYLCASSTNRANPEAFFGQGTRLTVV.

Only one count was recorded for this clone. V is TRBV5-5 and J is TRBJ2-1; 9 bases fit TRBD1. V trimming: 5 bases; J trimming: 1 base; junction bases outside the gene matches: 7. This CDR3 has 16 residues. Per the germline V gene, CDR1 is SGHKS and CDR2 is YYEKEE (reference sequence). The CDR3: CASRLTGGASYNEQFF. The CDR3 bases are TGTGCCAGCAGGTTAACAGGGGGCGCTTCCTACAATGAGCAGTTCTTC.

This chain uses TRBV3-1 (or the pseudogene TRBV3-2) with TRBJ2-7; 14 bases are a match to TRBD2. The CDR3 contains 17 residues. Germline V gene lookup returns CDR1 LGHDT and CDR2 YNNKEL (reference sequence). The junction had 6 bases not matched to a gene; V was cut back by 5 bases and J by 0 bases. This chain's CDR3 is CASSFRTSGGPSYEQYF. The DNA for the CDR3 is TGTGCCAGCAGCTTCCGGACTAGCGGGGGGCCCTCCTACGAGCAGTACTTC.

A single count supports this clone. V gene TRBV6-1 combines with J gene TRBJ2-2; 8 nucleotides line up with TRBD1. Losses at the gene ends were 4 bases for V and 3 bases for J; bases not matched to a gene: 7. CDR3 size: 16 residues. CDR1 and CDR2 from the germline V gene are MNHNS and SASEGT. DNA for the CDR3: TGTGCCAGCAGTGCAGAGACAGGGGAGGACACCGGGGAGCTGTTTTTT. Residues: CASSAETGEDTGELFF.

The chain links TRBV7-2 to TRBJ1-5, with D unresolved. V was cut by 1 base and J by 1 base, with 11 bases left in between. The germline V gene encodes CDR1 SGHTA and CDR2 FQGNSA. The CDR3 loop spans 16 amino acids. CDR3 protein: CASSLGAVQSNQPQHF. The CDR3 DNA reads as TGTGCCAGCAGCTTAGGGGCCGTCCAAAGCAATCAGCCCCAGCATTTT.

The rearrangement uses TRBV28 and TRBJ2-5, with 7 bases fitting TRBD1. The germline gives CDR1 MDHEN, CDR2 SYDVKM. After removal of 3 bases from V and 0 bases from J, the junction contained 4 bases not matched to a gene. This CDR3 comprises 15 residues. The CDR3 sequence: CASSFGQAYQETQYF. In DNA form, the CDR3 reads TGTGCCAGCAGTTTCGGACAGGCCTACCAAGAGACCCAGTACTTC.

The chain employs TRBV6-5 and TRBJ2-2; 7 bases align to TRBD1. The V gene's germline CDR1 is MNHEY and CDR2 SVGAGI. The CDR3 runs to 14 residues. V lost 6 bases, J lost 4 bases, and 5 bases stayed unmatched. The CDR3, as DNA: TGTGCCAGCAGAACAGGGGTCGCCACCGGGGAGCTGTTTTTT. Its translation: CASRTGVATGELFF.

This chain links TRBV9 with TRBJ1-2; D call uncertain. V lost 4 bases and J lost 4, with 17 bases in between. Per germline, CDR1 SGDLS and CDR2 YYNGEE. This CDR3 region has 15 residues. CDR3 residues: CASSPEGEGFYGYTF. CDR3 bases: TGTGCCAGCAGCCCAGAGGGTGAGGGCTTCTATGGCTACACCTTC.

The chain couples TRBV4-1 to TRBJ1-5; D remains unclear. The CDR3 is 13 residues long. Per germline, CDR1 MGHRA and CDR2 YSYEKL. Trimming stripped 6 bases from V and 5 bases from J, with 11 bases between. The CDR3 bases are TGCGCCAGCAGTTTCTCCATGGATCAGCCCCAGCATTTT. It translates to CASSFSMDQPQHF.

The J gene is TRBJ1-1, the V gene TRBV18; D remains unclear. Germline V CDR1 and CDR2: KGHSH, LQKENI. The V and J ends lost 0 bases and 1 base respectively, with 9 bases between them. This CDR3 comprises 15 residues. This CDR3 is CASSPPMGGNTEAFF. As DNA, the CDR3 is TGTGCCAGCTCACCACCAATGGGCGGGAACACTGAAGCTTTCTTT.

The chain is built from TRBV2 and TRBJ2-2; the D gene is possibly TRBD2 (5 bases). Germline V gene lookup returns CDR1 SNHLY and CDR2 FYNNEI. The ends were cut back, 6 bases at V and 5 bases at J, with 7 bases in the middle. The CDR3 loop spans 12 amino acids. CDR3 region: CASRWETGELFF. DNA of the CDR3: TGTGCCAGCAGATGGGAGACCGGGGAGCTGTTTTTT. The full variable domain, in which reference TRBV2 and TRBJ2-2 provide the parts outside the CDR3, is EPEVTQTPSHQVTQMGQEVILRCVPISNHLYFYWYRQILGQKVEFLVSFYNNEISEKSEIFDDQFSVERPDGSNFTLKIRSTKLEDSAMYFCASRWETGELFFGEGSRLTVL.

This clone appeared a few times. The CDR3, as DNA: TGCAGCGCTTGGGGCGGAAGGAGCGGGGGGTACCAAGAGACCCAGTACTTC. Translated: CSAWGGRSGGYQETQYF. The chain is built from TRBV29-1 and TRBJ2-5; 9 nucleotides line up with TRBD2. Germline CDR1 reads SQVTM; CDR2 reads ANQGSEA. The CDR3 covers 17 residues. V shed 7 bases, J shed 0 bases, and the junction held 15 bases outside the gene matches.

V and J are TRBV12-5 and TRBJ2-2, with D hard to call. Deletions cut 8 bases from V and 0 bases from J, with 7 bases between. The length of the CDR3 is 13 residues. Germline CDR1 LGHNT, CDR2 FRNRAP. The CDR3: CASCPSNTGELFF. The DNA for the CDR3 is TGTGCTAGTTGCCCTTCGAACACCGGGGAGCTGTTTTTT.

The chain employs TRBV19 and TRBJ1-3; D possibly corresponds to TRBD1 (5 bases). V gave up 0 bases and J gave up 12 bases, with 24 bases separating them. The length of the CDR3 is 17 residues. CDR1 and CDR2 from the germline V gene are LNHDA and SQIVND (reference sequence). DNA for the CDR3: TGTGCCAGTAGTATAGACCAGGTGTTGGGACTCCGGGGCCACATATATTTT. It specifies CASSIDQVLGLRGHIYF. Supplemented by reference TRBV19 and TRBJ1-3, the full variable domain reads DGGITQSPKYLFRKEGQNVTLSCEQNLNHDAMYWYRQDPGQGLRLIYYSQIVNDFQKGDIAEGYSVSREKKESFPLTVTSAQKNPTAFYLCASSIDQVLGLRGHIYFGEGSWLTVV.

This clone was seen a single time. The V gene is TRBV4-1, the J gene TRBJ2-7; D possibly corresponds to TRBD2 (6 bases). The CDR3 is 14 residues long. Germline V CDR1 and CDR2: MGHRA, YSYEKL. Trimming took 3 bases from V and 2 from J, leaving 11 bases between them. As DNA, the CDR3 is TGCGCCAGCAGCCAGGCCGGGGAGGCCTACGAGCAGTACTTC. This translates into CASSQAGEAYEQYF.

The chain employs TRBV4-1 and TRBJ2-3; D remains ambiguous. The germline gives CDR1 MGHRA, CDR2 YSYEKL. The CDR3 sequence is 17 residues long. Trimming took 1 base from V and 2 from J, leaving 16 bases between them. In nucleotides, the CDR3 is TGCGCCAGCAGCCAAGCTTTAACCCGGTTTTTCACAGATACGCAGTATTTT. This sequence encodes CASSQALTRFFTDTQYF.

V is TRBV29-1 and J is TRBJ2-3; D gene unclear. The germline V gene has CDR1 SQVTM and CDR2 ANQGSEA. CDR3 length: 11 amino acids. The V and J ends lost 2 bases and 6 bases respectively, with 6 bases between them. The CDR3 protein is CSVEWTDTQYF. The CDR3 DNA is TGCAGCGTTGAATGGACGGATACGCAGTATTTT.

This chain uses TRBV11-2 with TRBJ2-2; D may be TRBD1 or TRBD2 (5 bases each). This CDR3 has 18 residues. Trimming pared 1 base from V and 0 bases from J, leaving 15 bases between. Germline V lookup: CDR1 SGHAT, CDR2 FQNNGV. The CDR3 DNA is TGTGCCAGCAGCTTAGGAGCACCGGGACCGCCGAACACCGGGGAGCTGTTTTTT. Residues: CASSLGAPGPPNTGELFF.